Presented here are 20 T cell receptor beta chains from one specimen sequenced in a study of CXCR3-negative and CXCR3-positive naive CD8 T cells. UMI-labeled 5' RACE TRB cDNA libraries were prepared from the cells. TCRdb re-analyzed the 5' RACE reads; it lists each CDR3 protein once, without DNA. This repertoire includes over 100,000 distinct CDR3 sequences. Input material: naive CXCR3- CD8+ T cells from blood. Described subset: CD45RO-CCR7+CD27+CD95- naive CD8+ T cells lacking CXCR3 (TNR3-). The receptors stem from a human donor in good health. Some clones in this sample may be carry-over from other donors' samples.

The CDR3 is CASSLVRQGGIQPQHF. The J gene is TRBJ1-5, the V gene TRBV7-8; there is no DNA to check the TCRdb D call of TRBD1. The CDR3 extends over 16 amino acids. Germline CDR1 SGHVS, CDR2 FQNEAQ.

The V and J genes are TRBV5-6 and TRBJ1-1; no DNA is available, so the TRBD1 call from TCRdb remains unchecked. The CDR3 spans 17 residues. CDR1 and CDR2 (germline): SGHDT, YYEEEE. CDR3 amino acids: CASSYQTGPVMNTEAFF. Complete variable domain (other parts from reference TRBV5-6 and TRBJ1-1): DAGVTQSPTHLIKTRGQQVTLRCSPKSGHDTVSWYQQALGQGPQFIFQYYEEEERQRGNFPDRFSGHQFPNYSSELNVNALLLGDSALYLCASSYQTGPVMNTEAFFGQGTRLTVV.

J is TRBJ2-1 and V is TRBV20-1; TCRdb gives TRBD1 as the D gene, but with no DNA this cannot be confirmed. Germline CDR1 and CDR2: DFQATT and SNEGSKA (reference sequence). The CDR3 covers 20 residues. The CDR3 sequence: CSARDPLGGPLSRSYNEQFF.

Here the CDR3 reads CSVGQGWQETQYF. V is TRBV29-1 and J is TRBJ2-5; with no DNA, the TCRdb D assignment of TRBD1 cannot be verified. The CDR3 sequence is 13 residues long. CDR1 is SQVTM, CDR2 ANQGSEA, per germline.

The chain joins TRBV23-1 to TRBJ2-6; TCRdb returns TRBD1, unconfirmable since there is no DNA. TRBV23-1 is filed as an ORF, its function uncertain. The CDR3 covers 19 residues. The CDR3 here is CASPPWTVAGASGANVLTF.

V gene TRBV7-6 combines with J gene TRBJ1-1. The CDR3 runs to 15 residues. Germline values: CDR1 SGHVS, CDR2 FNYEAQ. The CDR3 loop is CASSLAGDMNTEAFF.

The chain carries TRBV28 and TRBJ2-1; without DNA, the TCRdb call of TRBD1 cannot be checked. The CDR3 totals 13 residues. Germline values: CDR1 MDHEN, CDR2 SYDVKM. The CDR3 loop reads CASSLTGWDEQFF.

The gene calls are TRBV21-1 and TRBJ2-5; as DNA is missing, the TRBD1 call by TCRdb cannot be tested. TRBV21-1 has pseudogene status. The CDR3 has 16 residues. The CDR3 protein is CASSKVAGLGQETQYF.

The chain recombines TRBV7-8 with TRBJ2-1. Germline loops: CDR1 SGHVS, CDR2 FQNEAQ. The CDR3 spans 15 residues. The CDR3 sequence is CASRKSGSPYNEQFF.

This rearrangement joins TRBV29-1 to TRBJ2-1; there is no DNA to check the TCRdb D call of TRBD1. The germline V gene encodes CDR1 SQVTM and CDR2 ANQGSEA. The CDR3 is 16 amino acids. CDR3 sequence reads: CSVVVLVSGAVDEQFF.

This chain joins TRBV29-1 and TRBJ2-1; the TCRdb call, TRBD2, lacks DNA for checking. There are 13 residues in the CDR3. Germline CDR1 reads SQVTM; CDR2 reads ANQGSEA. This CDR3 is CSVLRDLYPEQFF.

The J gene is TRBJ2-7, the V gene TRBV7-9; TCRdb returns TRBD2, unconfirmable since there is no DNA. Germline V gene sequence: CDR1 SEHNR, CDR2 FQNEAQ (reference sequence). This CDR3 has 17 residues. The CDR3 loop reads CASSSSTSSGWGYEQYF.

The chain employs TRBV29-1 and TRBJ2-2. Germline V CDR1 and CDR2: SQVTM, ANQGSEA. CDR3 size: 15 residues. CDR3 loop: CSVEVGLQHTGELFF.

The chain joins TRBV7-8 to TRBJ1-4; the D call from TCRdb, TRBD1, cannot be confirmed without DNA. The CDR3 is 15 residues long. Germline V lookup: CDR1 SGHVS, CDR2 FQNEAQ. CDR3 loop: CASSSDRVGIEKLFF.

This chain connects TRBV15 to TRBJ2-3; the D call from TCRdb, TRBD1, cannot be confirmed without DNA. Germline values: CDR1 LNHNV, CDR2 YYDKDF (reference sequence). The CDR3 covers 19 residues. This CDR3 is CATSRPISPGPEAPDTQYF.

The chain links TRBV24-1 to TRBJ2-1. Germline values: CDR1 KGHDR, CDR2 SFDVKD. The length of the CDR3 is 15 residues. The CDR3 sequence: CATGGTDSSYNEQFF.

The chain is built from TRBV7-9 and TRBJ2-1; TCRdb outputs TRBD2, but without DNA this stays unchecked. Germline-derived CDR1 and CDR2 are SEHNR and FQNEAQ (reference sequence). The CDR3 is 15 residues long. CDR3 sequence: CASSLEGLGQSEQFF.

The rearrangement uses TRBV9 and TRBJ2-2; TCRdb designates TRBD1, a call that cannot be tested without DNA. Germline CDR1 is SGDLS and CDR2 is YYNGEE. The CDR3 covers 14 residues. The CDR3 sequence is CASSVGGGTGELFF.

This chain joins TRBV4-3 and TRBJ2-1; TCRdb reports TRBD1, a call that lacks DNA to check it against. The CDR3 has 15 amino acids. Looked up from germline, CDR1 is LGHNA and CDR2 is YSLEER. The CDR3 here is CASSHGTGDYNEQFF.

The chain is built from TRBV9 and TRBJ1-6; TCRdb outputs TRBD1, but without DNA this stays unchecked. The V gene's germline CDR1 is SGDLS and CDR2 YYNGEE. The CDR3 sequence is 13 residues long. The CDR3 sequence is CASSVGDGSPLHF.